Below are 15 T cell receptor beta chains sequenced from a single sample in a study of blood T cell repertoires in COVID-19. Profiled with immunoSEQ multiplex PCR; TCRdb holds only in-frame clones, not every one. Found here are some 200,000 clones, 75% to 80% of them singletons; the top ten hold around 24%. Sequencing used peripheral blood. The source of these receptors is a woman between 65 and 79 years old with acute or convalescent COVID-19.

V is TRBV18 and J is TRBJ1-1; 7 nucleotides match TRBD1. The CDR3 has 13 amino acids. Germline assignment: CDR1 KGHSH and CDR2 LQKENI. Trimming removed 6 bases from V and 8 bases from J; junction bases left unmatched: 9. DNA of the CDR3: TGTGCCAGCTCGACGGACAGGTTAACCGAAGCTTTCTTT. It is translated as CASSTDRLTEAFF.

This chain connects TRBV4-1 to TRBJ1-2; 8 bases agree with TRBD1. Losses at the gene ends were 2 bases for V and 7 bases for J; bases not matched to a gene: 15. The CDR3 is 17 amino acids. Looked up from germline, CDR1 is MGHRA and CDR2 is YSYEKL. The CDR3 DNA reads as TGCGCCAGCAGCCAAAGGGGACAGGACAAGCCTGTTGGTGGCTACACCTTC. Translation gives CASSQRGQDKPVGGYTF.

The gene calls are TRBV3-1 (or the pseudogene TRBV3-2) and TRBJ1-2; 7 positions match TRBD1. Germline CDR1 is LGHDT and CDR2 is YNNKEL (reference sequence). V lost 1 base and J lost 7; bases outside the gene matches: 6. The length of the CDR3 is 14 residues. In DNA form, the CDR3 reads TGTGCCAGCAGCCAAGCCCTTTCAGGGGGTGGCTACACCTTC. Residues: CASSQALSGGGYTF.

Here the CDR3 reads CASSLRGRGEQFF. In DNA form, the CDR3 reads TGTGCCAGCAGCTTACGGGGGAGAGGTGAGCAGTTCTTC. The chain joins TRBV7-2 to TRBJ2-1; possibly TRBD2 for D (6 bases). V was shortened by 2 bases and J by 9 bases, with 11 bases between the two germline ends. Germline values: CDR1 SGHTA, CDR2 FQGNSA. There are 13 residues in the CDR3.

The chain has TRBV7-3 and TRBJ2-7; 7 bases match TRBD1. The CDR3 length is 13 residues. Germline-derived CDR1 and CDR2 are SGHTA and FQGTGA. Trimming cost V 5 bases and J 6 bases; bases outside gene matches: 7. CDR3 residues: CASSQGPGGEQYF. The CDR3 coding sequence is TGTGCCAGCAGCCAAGGACCAGGGGGCGAGCAGTACTTC.

The gene calls are TRBV7-9 and TRBJ2-3; a possible D gene is TRBD2 (6 bases). This CDR3 is built from 17 residues. Germline lookup yields CDR1 SEHNR and CDR2 FQNEAQ (reference sequence). Trimming removed 1 base from V and 0 bases from J, with 14 bases in between. As DNA, the CDR3 is TGTGCCAGCAGCTTAGACATGGCGGCGGGGAGCACAGATACGCAGTATTTT. This sequence encodes CASSLDMAAGSTDTQYF.

This chain connects TRBV19 to TRBJ2-1; D not certain. The CDR3 loop spans 16 amino acids. Germline CDR1 reads LNHDA; CDR2 reads SQIVND (reference sequence). Trimming shortened V by 6 bases and J by 2 bases, and 17 bases separated the two germline ends. The chain's CDR3 is CASSPVTAVAYNEQFF. CDR3 sequence (DNA): TGTGCCAGTAGCCCGGTAACGGCGGTTGCCTACAATGAGCAGTTCTTC.

The chain combines TRBV7-2 with TRBJ2-1; 11 bases are a match to TRBD2. Germline CDR1 and CDR2: SGHTA and FQGNSA. Germline trimming cut 4 bases from V and 8 bases from J; bases unmatched to any gene: 7. This CDR3 is built from 15 residues. The CDR3 is CASSSLAGDPHEQFF. For the CDR3, the DNA is TGTGCCAGCAGCTCACTAGCGGGAGACCCCCATGAGCAGTTCTTC.

This clone has just one count. The chain couples TRBV30 to TRBJ1-1; weak D call: TRBD1 (6 bases). Germline V gene lookup returns CDR1 GTSNPN and CDR2 SVGIG (reference sequence). The CDR3 covers 14 residues. V was cut by 5 bases and J by 7 bases, with 20 bases left in between. The chain's CDR3 is CAWDRGAEPYEAFF. In DNA, the CDR3 is TGTGCCTGGGATCGGGGGGCCGAACCCTATGAAGCTTTCTTT.

The CDR3 region is CAPTPRNLTGEVLYEQYF. The CDR3 bases are TGCGCGCCCACACCACGAAACCTGACAGGGGAAGTTTTGTACGAGCAGTACTTC. The chain couples TRBV5-1 to TRBJ2-7; TRBD1 matches 8 bases. The CDR3 length is 18 residues. CDR1 is SGHRS and CDR2 is YFSETQ in the germline V gene.

The chain uses TRBV6-1 and TRBJ1-5; TRBD1 matches at 7 bases. V gave up 1 base and J gave up 2 bases; unmatched junction bases: 2. Germline CDR1 reads MNHNS; CDR2 reads SASEGT. The CDR3 loop spans 15 amino acids. CDR3 residues: CASSEGGQRNQPQHF. Written as DNA, the CDR3 is TGTGCCAGCAGTGAAGGGGGACAGCGCAATCAGCCCCAGCATTTT.

This clone occurred once. The chain has TRBV4-1 and TRBJ1-4; TRBD1 matches 7 bases. Unmatched junction bases numbered 16, after V lost 4 bases and J lost 5 bases. This CDR3 is built from 18 residues. Germline values: CDR1 MGHRA, CDR2 YSYEKL. Written as DNA, the CDR3 is TGCGCCAGCAGCCGAACCCGGGACAGCTATCTAAGGAATGAAAAACTGTTTTTT. Translated, it gives CASSRTRDSYLRNEKLFF.

The chain recombines TRBV2 with TRBJ2-7; TRBD1 agrees at 9 bases. Germline V CDR1 and CDR2: SNHLY, FYNNEI. There are 13 residues in the CDR3. V shed 9 bases and J 5 bases; nucleotides not matched to a gene: 8. The CDR3 region is CASGTGTRNEQYF. The CDR3 region has the DNA TGTGCCAGTGGGACAGGGACGAGAAACGAGCAGTACTTC.

The chain combines TRBV24-1 with TRBJ2-1; 8 bases agree with TRBD1. Germline-derived CDR1 and CDR2 are KGHDR and SFDVKD. The CDR3 has 16 residues. Trimming at V came to 2 bases and at J to 7 bases, leaving 9 bases not matched to a gene. The chain's CDR3 is CATSDSMDRVANEQFF. Here the CDR3 DNA reads TGTGCCACCAGTGATTCCATGGACAGGGTGGCAAATGAGCAGTTCTTC.

CDR3 amino acids: CSLRQGGGWDEQFF. CDR3 bases: TGCAGCCTAAGACAGGGTGGTGGATGGGATGAGCAGTTCTTC. The V and J genes are TRBV29-1 and TRBJ2-1, with 7 bases fitting TRBD1. The CDR3 covers 14 residues. With 8 bases clipped from V and 8 bases from J, the junction kept 15 bases outside the gene matches. CDR1 is SQVTM and CDR2 is ANQGSEA in the germline V gene.